Listed below are T cell receptor beta chains from one sample, sequenced in a study of blood T cell repertoires in COVID-19. Using immunoSEQ multiplex PCR, the repertoire was profiled, and TCRdb retains in-frame clones only, with some absent. The table records 90,000 to 100,000 clones, about nine tenths of them present only once. The specimen sequenced was peripheral blood. The receptors derive from a man aged 50-60 years with acute or convalescent COVID-19. The CDR3 runs from the conserved cysteine through the conserved F or W. Fields, in order: D gene, V gene, J gene, clone size, CDR3 DNA, CDR3 protein. A D gene is named only where the DNA matches it firmly. Size values are once, few and many counts, or a class for expanded clones, and some rows have none.

.	TRBV6-1	TRBJ2-5	.	.	CASSEDRGFLETQYF
.	TRBV12-3/TRBV12-4	TRBJ1-1	.	TGTGCCAGCAGTTTATTCGGGACTGAAGCTTTCTTT	CASSLFGTEAFF
TRBD1	TRBV29-1	TRBJ2-2	.	TGCAGCGTTGTGGGGACCGGGACAGGGGTCACCGGGGAGCTGTTTTTT	CSVVGTGTGVTGELFF
TRBD1	TRBV29-1	TRBJ1-2	few	TGCAGCGTGCTCCCAGGGGGCCACTATGGCTACACCTTC	CSVLPGGHYGYTF
.	TRBV6-1	TRBJ1-2	.	TGTGCCAGCAGTGAAGTGAGGGCGGCCGGTCCCGGCTACACCTTC	CASSEVRAAGPGYTF
.	TRBV27	TRBJ1-1	.	TGTGCCAGCAGTTTGACGGGGTCCCTAATGAACACTGAAGCTTTCTTT	CASSLTGSLMNTEAFF
TRBD1	TRBV5-1	TRBJ2-5	.	TGCGCCAGCAGCTCGGGACAGGGACAAGAGACCCAGTACTTC	CASSSGQGQETQYF
.	TRBV5-1	TRBJ1-4	.	TGCGCCAGCAGCTTGGTCGGACAGTTGAGTGAAAAACTGTTTTTT	CASSLVGQLSEKLFF
TRBD1	TRBV10-3	TRBJ2-3	.	TGTGCCATCAGTGAGTCGAGGACAGGGGCATTCGACACAGATACGCAGTATTTT	CAISESRTGAFDTDTQYF
.	TRBV19	TRBJ2-5	.	TGTGCCAGTAGTCCCCGACAGTTACAAGAGACCCAGTACTTC	CASSPRQLQETQYF
.	TRBV6-5	TRBJ1-3	.	TGTGCCAGCAGGCCCGCAGTGGGAAACACCATATATTTT	CASRPAVGNTIYF
.	TRBV28	TRBJ2-1	.	TGTGCCGGGGGCAGGGTCGATGAGCAGTTCTTC	CAGGRVDEQFF
.	TRBV6-5	TRBJ1-2	.	TGTGCCACCTTATACGGGGGGACACAGAACTATGGCTACACCTTC	CATLYGGTQNYGYTF
.	TRBV12-5	TRBJ1-4	.	TGTGCTAGTGGTTCTGGGGGCCAGGAGGAAAAACTGTTTTTT	CASGSGGQEEKLFF
.	TRBV6-6	TRBJ1-5	.	TGTGCCAGCGTCTCCGAGAATCAGCCCCAGCATTTT	CASVSENQPQHF
TRBD2	TRBV18	TRBJ2-7	.	TGTGCCAGCTCACAGGGGACTACCCCTCTTTACGAGCAGTACTTC	CASSQGTTPLYEQYF
.	TRBV5-6	TRBJ2-2	.	TGTGCCAGCAGCTTGCGGCAGGGCTATACCGGGGAGCTGTTTTTT	CASSLRQGYTGELFF
.	TRBV6-6	TRBJ2-3	once	TGTGCCAGCACCCAAAAGAGGGGCACAGATACGCAGTATTTT	CASTQKRGTDTQYF
TRBD2	TRBV13	TRBJ2-1	.	TGTGCCAGCAGCTCCCTCTGGCTAGCGGGAGGGCCCAATGAGCAGTTCTTC	CASSSLWLAGGPNEQFF
TRBD2	TRBV5-4	TRBJ2-1	.	TGTGCCAGCAGCTTGGACGGGGGGGGCGGTAATGAGCAGTTCTTC	CASSLDGGGGNEQFF
.	TRBV3-1/TRBV3-2	TRBJ2-7	few	TGTGCCAGCAGCCAAGGGAGGGGTTACGAGCAGTACTTC	CASSQGRGYEQYF
TRBD1	TRBV12-3/TRBV12-4	TRBJ1-3	once	TGTGCCACGGGACAGGTGAACACCATATATTTT	CATGQVNTIYF
TRBD2	TRBV7-9	TRBJ2-1	.	TGTGCCAGCAGCCCAGAACTAGCGAGAAACAATGAGCAGTTCTTC	CASSPELARNNEQFF
.	TRBV11-2	TRBJ1-5	.	TGTGCCAGCAGCTTAAAGCAGGGTAGCAATCAGCCCCAGCATTTT	CASSLKQGSNQPQHF
.	TRBV4-1	TRBJ2-7	.	TGCGCCAGCAGCCTCTCCATGAGAGGAGTTGACGAGCAGTACTTC	CASSLSMRGVDEQYF
TRBD1	TRBV12-3/TRBV12-4	TRBJ1-1	.	TGTGCCAGCAGTAGGACAGGGGACACTGAAGCTTTCTTT	CASSRTGDTEAFF
TRBD1	TRBV19	TRBJ1-1	once	TGTGCCAGTAGTGCCGCCGGCGGACAGGGGAGTGAAGCTTTCTTT	CASSAAGGQGSEAFF
.	TRBV7-2	TRBJ2-1	few	TGTGCCAGCAGCCCCTTGGGGACTCTTTTCTCCTACAATGAGCAGTTCTTC	CASSPLGTLFSYNEQFF
.	TRBV24-1	TRBJ1-5	.	TGTGCCACCAGTTCGCGGGTTAGCAATCAGCCCCAGCATTTT	CATSSRVSNQPQHF
.	TRBV6-6	TRBJ1-6	.	TGTGCCAGCAGTTACCCACCCCCGACGGGTAGTTCACCCCTCCACTTT	CASSYPPPTGSSPLHF
TRBD1	TRBV6-1	TRBJ1-6	.	TGTGCCAGCAGTGAATTGCGGAGAGGGGGCAATTCACCCCTCCACTTT	CASSELRRGGNSPLHF
TRBD2	TRBV5-1	TRBJ2-5	.	TGCGCCAGCAGCGCCGGGACTAGCCGATCCGGGGCCGAGACCCAGTACTTC	CASSAGTSRSGAETQYF
TRBD2	TRBV2	TRBJ2-3	once	TGTGCCAGCAGCACAACTAGCGGAAGGTCCACAGATACGCAGTATTTT	CASSTTSGRSTDTQYF
TRBD1	TRBV27	TRBJ1-5	few	TGTGCCAGCAGTCAGGACAGGGACCAGCCCCAGCATTTT	CASSQDRDQPQHF
.	TRBV6-1	TRBJ1-2	.	TGTGCCAGCAGTGAAGTAGGAGGGCTAATTAACTATGGCTACACCTTC	CASSEVGGLINYGYTF
TRBD1	TRBV3-1/TRBV3-2	TRBJ2-2	.	TGTGCCAGCAGCCCGGGACAGGGGTCCGGGGAGCTGTTTTTT	CASSPGQGSGELFF
.	TRBV5-1	TRBJ1-4	.	TGCGCCAGCAGCACCGGGCACGCGGGCCCCACTAATGAAAAACTGTTTTTT	CASSTGHAGPTNEKLFF
.	TRBV7-9	TRBJ1-3	.	TGTGCCAGCAGCTTAAATCCGGGGTCCTCTGGAAACACCATATATTTT	CASSLNPGSSGNTIYF
TRBD1	TRBV12-3/TRBV12-4	TRBJ1-2	.	TGTGCCAGCAGCCCGGACAGGGGCTATGGCTACACCTTC	CASSPDRGYGYTF
.	TRBV7-2	TRBJ2-3	.	TGTGCCAGCAGCTTGGTTGCGGGGGCCGTCACAGATACGCAGTATTTT	CASSLVAGAVTDTQYF
.	TRBV6-5	TRBJ1-2	.	TGTGCCAGCGGGAAGGAGAGGCAGGACTCTGGCTACACCTTC	CASGKERQDSGYTF
.	TRBV24-1	TRBJ2-2	.	TGTGCCACCAGTGATTTCGTTTCCGGGGAGCTGTTTTTT	CATSDFVSGELFF